This T cell receptor beta chain was sequenced in a study of blood T cell repertoires in COVID-19. Overall study context: Samples taken during acute and convalescent COVID-19 were collected in the United States, Italy and Spain. T cells, B-cell-depleted T cells, or PBMCs supplied cDNA or gDNA.

Original analysis: Reference gene primer amplification gave estimated nucleated cell counts. TCRdb's copy holds only in-frame clones and misses some; the assay was immunoSEQ multiplex PCR. V and J calls and clone size are copied from that table; D and trimming were computed from the DNA. There are 70,000 to 90,000 clones in the sample; less than 90% occur only once, and around a sixth lies in the top ten. Sequencing was done on a sample of peripheral blood. This TCR derives from a woman older than 75 with acute or convalescent COVID-19.

CDR3 loop: CASSLVGGRNEQFF. Here the CDR3 DNA reads TGTGCCAGCAGCTTAGTGGGAGGCAGAAATGAGCAGTTCTTC. The chain links TRBV7-9 to TRBJ2-1; weak D call: TRBD2 (6 bases). Germline-derived CDR1 and CDR2 are SEHNR and FQNEAQ (reference sequence). The CDR3 sequence is 14 residues long. Trimming took off 1 base at V and 7 bases at J, with 11 bases between the two ends.